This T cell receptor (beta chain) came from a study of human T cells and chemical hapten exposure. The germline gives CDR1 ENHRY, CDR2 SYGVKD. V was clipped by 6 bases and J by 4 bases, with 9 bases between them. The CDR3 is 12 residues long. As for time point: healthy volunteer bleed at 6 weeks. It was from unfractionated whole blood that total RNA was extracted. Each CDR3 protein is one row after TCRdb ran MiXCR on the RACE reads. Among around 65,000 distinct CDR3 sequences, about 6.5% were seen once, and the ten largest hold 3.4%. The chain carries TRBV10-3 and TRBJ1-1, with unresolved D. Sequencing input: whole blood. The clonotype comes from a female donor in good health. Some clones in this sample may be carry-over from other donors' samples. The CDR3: CAIRPGGTEAFF. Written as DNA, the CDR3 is TGTGCCATCAGACCCGGTGGCACTGAAGCTTTCTTT.